One sample yielded the 26 T cell receptor beta chains listed below, sequenced in a study of T cells in Graves' hyperthyroidism and ophthalmopathy (dated by TCRdb to between 2017 and 2020). Library creation used multiplex PCR. Sequenced using an Illumina HiSeq 2000. The TCR beta CDR3 regions were amplified from the RNA transcripts. The TCR CDR3 was subjected to a first round of RT-PCR using the HTBI primer set and the Qiagen OneStep RT-PCR kit. TCRdb took the public reads, trimmed them with fastp at Q25, ran MiXCR for clone calling and kept in-frame beta chains. Rows matching on CDR3 protein sequence are summarized as one entry with the most common DNA and genes. In all, the sample holds over 550,000 distinct CDR3 sequences, and over 15% of those were seen once. The ten largest clones take up more than 15% of the sample. Sequencing was carried out using blood. The receptors here all came from a woman aged 18-29 years with Graves' hyperthyroidism.

The chain carries TRBV5-6 and TRBJ2-2; either TRBD1 or TRBD2 may supply D (6 bases each). The germline CDR1 and CDR2 sequences are SGHDT and YYEEEE. The V end lost 0 bases, the J end lost 2 bases, and 14 bases lay between the germline ends. This CDR3 region has 17 residues. The chain's CDR3 is CASSLAGGHENTGELFF. For the CDR3, the DNA is TGTGCCAGCAGCTTGGCCGGGGGACATGAAAACACCGGGGAGCTGTTTTTT.

This clonotype has just a few counts. The J gene is TRBJ2-7, the V gene TRBV14; weak D call: TRBD1 (6 bases). The V end lost 3 bases, the J end lost 3 bases, and 15 bases lay between the germline ends. The CDR3 length is 15 residues. Germline loops: CDR1 SGHDN, CDR2 FVKESK. The CDR3 protein is CASSHPPRDIYEQYF. The CDR3, as DNA: TGTGCCAGCAGCCACCCCCCCCGGGACATCTACGAGCAGTACTTC.

The gene calls are TRBV5-6 and TRBJ1-5, with D possibly TRBD1 on 5 matching bases. Germline assignment: CDR1 SGHDT and CDR2 YYEEEE. The V end was cut by 3 bases, the J end by 1 base, with 11 bases between. CDR3 length: 15 residues. CDR3 nucleotides: TGTGCCAGCAGCTCGGGACCTTGGAGCAATCAGCCCCAGCATTTT. Amino acids: CASSSGPWSNQPQHF.

This clonotype was observed many times. The chain joins TRBV5-1 to TRBJ2-7; 7 nucleotides align to TRBD1. V was clipped by 0 bases and J by 3 bases; unmatched bases: 18. Germline assignment: CDR1 SGHRS and CDR2 YFSETQ. CDR3 length equals 19 residues. The CDR3 protein is CASSLDRGLKDTKYYEQYF. DNA for the CDR3: TGCGCCAGCAGCTTGGACAGGGGCCTAAAGGATACTAAGTACTACGAGCAGTACTTC.

This clonotype was seen more than once but under ten times. The chain uses TRBV9 and TRBJ2-1; TRBD2 matches at 14 bases. J was trimmed by 1 base and V by 0 bases; bases with no gene match: 3. The CDR3 spans 18 residues. The germline V gene encodes CDR1 SGDLS and CDR2 YYNGEE. DNA for the CDR3: TGTGCCAGCAGCGTAGAGGGACTAGCGGGGGCGTCCTACAATGAGCAGTTCTTC. This encodes CASSVEGLAGASYNEQFF.

In its sample, this clonotype was seen a few times. The CDR3 region has the DNA TGTGCCAGCAGCAGACTAGCGGGGGGCTCCGAGCAGTACTTC. Protein sequence: CASSRLAGGSEQYF. The chain has TRBV27 and TRBJ2-7; 13 nucleotides line up with TRBD2. Trimming at V came to 6 bases and at J to 6 bases, leaving 5 bases not matched to a gene. Germline values: CDR1 MNHEY, CDR2 SMNVEV (reference sequence). The CDR3 has 14 residues.

The chain is built from TRBV5-1 and TRBJ2-1; D is unclear. The germline CDR1 and CDR2 sequences are SGHRS and YFSETQ. The V end lost 1 base, the J end lost 6 bases, and 14 bases lay between the germline ends. This CDR3 region has 15 residues. The CDR3 spells CASSLFSTSLNEQFF. The CDR3 DNA is TGCGCCAGCAGCTTGTTCTCCACTTCCCTCAATGAGCAGTTCTTC. Variable domain in full (rest from reference TRBV5-1 and TRBJ2-1): KAGVTQTPRYLIKTRGQQVTLSCSPISGHRSVSWYQQTPGQGLQFLFEYFSETQRNKGNFPGRFSGRQFSNSRSEMNVSTLELGDSALYLCASSLFSTSLNEQFFGPGTRLTVL.

This clonotype was detected many times. This chain joins TRBV12-3 or TRBV12-4 and TRBJ1-1, with D unclear. Trimming pared 2 bases from V and 8 bases from J, leaving 27 bases between. CDR3 length: 18 amino acids. The CDR3 nucleotides read TGTGCCAGCAGTTTAAGTCCGGGGTTTTCCCTCTTGATCGCGGAAGCTTTCTTT. Encoded protein: CASSLSPGFSLLIAEAFF.

In this sample, this clonotype turned up many times. The rearrangement joins TRBV3-1 to TRBJ1-1; unclear D gene. Looked up from germline, CDR1 is LGHDT and CDR2 is YNNKEL (reference sequence). This CDR3 is built from 13 residues. Trimming shortened V by 1 base and J by 5 bases, and 8 bases separated the two germline ends. The chain's CDR3 is CASSQGGWTEAFF. DNA for the CDR3: TGTGCCAGCAGCCAAGGGGGTTGGACTGAAGCTTTCTTT. The full variable domain, its missing parts supplied by reference TRBV3-1 and TRBJ1-1, is DTAVSQTPKYLVTQMGNDKSIKCEQNLGHDTMYWYKQDSKKFLKIMFSYNNKELIINETVPNRFSPKSPDKAHLNLHINSLELGDSAVYFCASSQGGWTEAFFGQGTRLTVV.

This clonotype occurred many times. The chain recombines TRBV12-3 or TRBV12-4 with TRBJ1-1; no firm D call. This CDR3 is 11 amino acids long. Trimming removed 3 bases from V and 9 bases from J, with 8 bases in between. DNA for the CDR3: TGTGCCAGCAGTTTGGGTCAGAAAGCTTTCTTT. Residues: CASSLGQKAFF.

The sample holds many counts of this clonotype. V and J are TRBV4-1 and TRBJ2-2; D call uncertain. The length of the CDR3 is 14 residues. The germline V and J ends were trimmed by 4 bases and 7 bases, with 13 bases remaining between them. From germline, CDR1 is MGHRA and CDR2 YSYEKL. The DNA of the CDR3 is TGCGCCAGCAGCCCGATAGGTTCGGTCGGGGAGCTGTTTTTT. Translated: CASSPIGSVGELFF.

This clonotype was detected a few times. The chain recombines TRBV5-1 with TRBJ2-7, with 10 bases aligning to TRBD1. This CDR3 has 16 amino acids. Germline V lookup: CDR1 SGHRS, CDR2 YFSETQ. V lost 3 bases and J lost 1; bases outside the gene matches: 7. The CDR3, as DNA: TGCGCCAGCAGCTCGCACCGGACAGGGGGATCCTACGAGCAGTACTTC. This translates into CASSSHRTGGSYEQYF. Looking up the rest from reference TRBV5-1 and TRBJ2-7 gives the full variable domain: KAGVTQTPRYLIKTRGQQVTLSCSPISGHRSVSWYQQTPGQGLQFLFEYFSETQRNKGNFPGRFSGRQFSNSRSEMNVSTLELGDSALYLCASSSHRTGGSYEQYFGPGTRLTVT.

This rearrangement joins TRBV20-1 to TRBJ1-5; 10 nucleotides line up with TRBD1. CDR3 length: 15 residues. Trimming at V came to 6 bases and at J to 1 base, leaving 6 bases not matched to a gene. Germline values: CDR1 DFQATT, CDR2 SNEGSKA (reference sequence). The CDR3 region has the DNA TGCAGTGCCAGACCGGGACAGGGGAGCAATCAGCCCCAGCATTTT. Encoded protein: CSARPGQGSNQPQHF.

The J gene is TRBJ2-2, the V gene TRBV5-1, with 9 bases that match TRBD2. Trimming removed 3 bases from V and 2 bases from J; junction bases left unmatched: 2. This CDR3 is 15 amino acids long. In germline, CDR1 is SGHRS, CDR2 YFSETQ. The CDR3, as DNA: TGCGCCAGCAGCTGGGGACTAGCCAACACCGGGGAGCTGTTTTTT. Translation: CASSWGLANTGELFF.

This clonotype was seen at least ten times. V is TRBV4-3 and J is TRBJ2-3, with TRBD2 matching over 8 bases. Trimming removed 0 bases from V and 2 bases from J; junction bases left unmatched: 7. CDR1 is LGHNA, CDR2 YSLEER, per germline. The CDR3 runs to 17 residues. The CDR3 region is CASSQEWSGGNTDTQYF. In nucleotides, the CDR3 is TGCGCCAGCAGCCAAGAATGGAGCGGGGGTAACACAGATACGCAGTATTTT.

This clonotype was seen at least ten times. The rearrangement joins TRBV2 to TRBJ2-3; D may correspond to TRBD1 or TRBD2 (5 bases each). CDR1 is SNHLY and CDR2 is FYNNEI in the germline V gene. The CDR3 sequence is 16 residues long. Trimming took 5 bases from V and 5 from J, leaving 20 bases between them. The CDR3 DNA sequence: TGTGCCAGCAGTAACAAAGTGTTACGGGGCCAAGATACGCAGTATTTT. The encoded protein is CASSNKVLRGQDTQYF.

In its sample, this clonotype was seen many times. The chain combines TRBV6-1 with TRBJ2-3; 10 bases match TRBD2. CDR3 length equals 15 residues. Germline V gene lookup returns CDR1 MNHNS and CDR2 SASEGT. J was trimmed by 2 bases and V by 5 bases; bases with no gene match: 4. CDR3 amino acids: CASSYGTSDTDTQYF. The CDR3 DNA follows: TGTGCCAGCAGTTATGGGACTAGCGACACAGATACGCAGTATTTT.

This chain connects TRBV19 to TRBJ1-4; D call uncertain. The CDR3 has 15 amino acids. Germline assignment: CDR1 LNHDA and CDR2 SQIVND (reference sequence). V shed 7 bases and J shed 4 bases, with 16 bases lying between them. For the CDR3, the DNA is TGTGCCAGTATGCCCAGGAGGCGGGGTAATGAAAAACTGTTTTTT. The encoded protein is CASMPRRRGNEKLFF.

In this sample, this clonotype turned up a few times. J is TRBJ1-2 and V is TRBV20-1; D call uncertain. The CDR3 loop spans 13 amino acids. The V gene's germline CDR1 is DFQATT and CDR2 SNEGSKA (reference sequence). V lost 6 bases and J 1 base, leaving 12 bases between the germline ends. CDR3 sequence (DNA): TGCAGTGCCCCCACACTCCTTAACTATGGCTACACCTTC. Translating it yields CSAPTLLNYGYTF.

On this clonotype: Given the absence of the conserved phenylalanine or tryptophan at the CDR3 end, a read error is likely. This sequence joins TRBV12-3 or TRBV12-4 and TRBJ2-1; no reliable D call. The CDR3 loop spans 15 amino acids. Trimming left V 3 bases short and J 0 bases short, with 9 bases between. CDR3 in DNA: TGTGCCAGCAGTTTCATAAGCCTCTCCTACAATGAGCAGTTCTCC. Residues: CASSFISLSYNEQFS.

This clonotype was seen at least ten times. This chain uses TRBV5-1 with TRBJ2-1, with 13 bases lining up with TRBD2. After removal of 2 bases from V and 6 bases from J, the junction contained 2 bases not matched to a gene. This CDR3 is 15 amino acids long. CDR1 SGHRS and CDR2 YFSETQ come from the germline V gene. CDR3 nucleotide sequence: TGCGCCAGCAGCTTTGGACTAGCGGGAGTCAATGAGCAGTTCTTC. Protein sequence: CASSFGLAGVNEQFF.

The genes are TRBV15 and TRBJ2-4, with 10 bases that match TRBD1. J gave up 4 bases and V 4 bases, and 7 bases lay outside the gene matches. Germline V lookup: CDR1 LNHNV, CDR2 YYDKDF (reference sequence). CDR3 length: 16 residues. CDR3 bases: TGTGCCACCAGCAACCGGGACAGGGGTATTAAAAACATTCAGTACTTC. It yields the protein CATSNRDRGIKNIQYF.

At least ten counts were recorded for this clonotype. V gene TRBV2 combines with J gene TRBJ1-5; weak D call: TRBD1 (5 bases). Per the germline V gene, CDR1 is SNHLY and CDR2 is FYNNEI. CDR3 size: 17 residues. V lost 6 bases and J lost 1, with 19 bases in between. CDR3 nucleotide sequence: TGTGCCAGCAGCCGTACTGGGGGGGGGGTCAGCAATCAGCCCCAGCATTTT. Residues: CASSRTGGGVSNQPQHF.

Details on this clonotype: The germline gene is not matched at one end of the junction; a read error may be the cause. The V gene is TRBV12-3 or TRBV12-4, the J gene TRBJ1-2; D unresolved. This CDR3 is built from 13 residues. The CDR3 bases are TGTGCCAGCAGTTTAAGAGGGAACTTTGGCTACACCTTC. Translation gives CASSLRGNFGYTF.

This clonotype was observed many times. The rearrangement links TRBV6-1 to TRBJ1-2; 9 bases are shared with TRBD1. Germline V gene lookup returns CDR1 MNHNS and CDR2 SASEGT. CDR3 length: 13 amino acids. Germline trimming cut 6 bases from V and 6 bases from J; bases unmatched to any gene: 5. The DNA for the CDR3 is TGTGCCAGCAGAGCCGGGACAGGGAATGGCTACACCTTC. Amino acid sequence: CASRAGTGNGYTF.

This clonotype was detected only a few times. This sequence joins TRBV10-3 and TRBJ1-1; D is ambiguous. Trimming stripped 3 bases from V and 1 base from J, with 9 bases between. The CDR3 length is 14 residues. The germline V gene has CDR1 ENHRY and CDR2 SYGVKD. DNA for the CDR3: TGTGCCATCAGTGAACAGTTGGAGAACACTGAAGCTTTCTTT. It codes for CAISEQLENTEAFF.